The 27 T cell receptor beta chains in this list originate from one sample, sequenced in a study of CD8 T cells in ankylosing spondylitis. These receptors are not linked to any known antigen. A single record per CDR3 protein comes from TCRdb applying MiXCR to the 5' RACE reads. The sample records 470,000 or so distinct CDR3 sequences, 25% to 30% being singletons. Study findings and constraints: Ankylosing spondylitis blood appeared to be characterized by a TCR beta motif of 8 or 9 highly homologous variants.

Sequenced material: blood, either unsorted or a sorted T cell fraction (not recorded which). Every receptor here comes from a male donor with ankylosing spondylitis.

This rearrangement joins TRBV9 to TRBJ2-5; 9 bases are shared with TRBD1. CDR1 and CDR2 from the germline V gene are SGDLS and YYNGEE. The CDR3 extends over 15 amino acids. After removal of 0 bases from V and 4 bases from J, the junction contained 4 bases not matched to a gene. The CDR3, as DNA: TGTGCCAGCAGCGTAGAGGGACAGGGAGGAGAGACCCAGTACTTC. Translation: CASSVEGQGGETQYF.

This clonotype showed up many times. V gene TRBV5-1 combines with J gene TRBJ2-7, with 11 bases aligning to TRBD1. The germline CDR1 and CDR2 sequences are SGHRS and YFSETQ. With V trimmed by 1 base and J by 6 bases, 9 bases remained unmatched. The CDR3 sequence is 16 residues long. The CDR3 here is CASSLLSGQGAGEQYF. In nucleotides, the CDR3 is TGCGCCAGCAGCTTGCTTTCCGGACAGGGGGCGGGCGAGCAGTACTTC.

This rearrangement joins TRBV5-1 to TRBJ2-5; D might be TRBD1 (5 bases). V was clipped by 0 bases and J by 8 bases, with 14 bases between them. The CDR3 covers 14 residues. Germline-derived CDR1 and CDR2 are SGHRS and YFSETQ. The CDR3 spells CASSLALDQGTQYF. The DNA of the CDR3 is TGCGCCAGCAGCTTGGCTTTGGATCAGGGCACCCAGTACTTC. Combining the CDR3 with reference TRBV5-1 and TRBJ2-5 gives the whole variable domain KAGVTQTPRYLIKTRGQQVTLSCSPISGHRSVSWYQQTPGQGLQFLFEYFSETQRNKGNFPGRFSGRQFSNSRSEMNVSTLELGDSALYLCASSLALDQGTQYFGPGTRLLVL.

This chain joins TRBV5-1 and TRBJ2-6; perhaps D is TRBD1 or TRBD2 (6 bases each). The germline CDR1 and CDR2 sequences are SGHRS and YFSETQ. The V gene lost 3 bases and the J gene lost 0 bases, with 16 bases spanning the gap. CDR3 size: 18 residues. The CDR3 DNA reads TGCGCCAGCAGCTCCTCGGGGGACACGATCTCTGGGGCCAACGTCCTGACTTTC. As protein: CASSSSGDTISGANVLTF. The full variable domain, rest sourced from reference TRBV5-1 and TRBJ2-6, is KAGVTQTPRYLIKTRGQQVTLSCSPISGHRSVSWYQQTPGQGLQFLFEYFSETQRNKGNFPGRFSGRQFSNSRSEMNVSTLELGDSALYLCASSSSGDTISGANVLTFGAGSRLTVL.

V and J are TRBV5-1 and TRBJ1-1, with D perhaps TRBD1 (6 bases). V lost 3 bases and J 6 bases, leaving 12 bases between the germline ends. The length of the CDR3 is 13 residues. CDR1 and CDR2 (germline): SGHRS, YFSETQ. The CDR3 loop is CASSYETGPEAFF. CDR3 DNA: TGCGCCAGCAGCTACGAGACAGGCCCTGAAGCTTTCTTT.

There are a few counts of this clonotype. The chain has TRBV20-1 and TRBJ2-1; 9 bases map to TRBD2. From germline, CDR1 is DFQATT and CDR2 SNEGSKA (reference sequence). The CDR3 is 14 amino acids. The trim removed 4 bases at V and 10 bases at J, leaving 11 bases unmatched. CDR3 amino acids: CSATREGQVVEQFF. CDR3 in DNA: TGCAGTGCTACGCGGGAGGGCCAGGTTGTGGAGCAGTTCTTC.

This clonotype showed up just a few times. The chain carries TRBV7-2 and TRBJ1-2; D is unresolved. The CDR3 extends over 14 amino acids. The ends were cut back, 3 bases at V and 1 base at J, with 9 bases in the middle. Germline lookup yields CDR1 SGHTA and CDR2 FQGNSA. DNA of the CDR3: TGTGCCAGCAGCTTTGGCAGACTTAACTATGGCTACACCTTC. It yields the protein CASSFGRLNYGYTF.

This clonotype was counted between two and nine times. V usage is TRBV7-2 and J usage is TRBJ1-1; D gene unclear. Germline V gives CDR1 SGHTA, CDR2 FQGNSA. V lost 5 bases and J 1 base, leaving 14 bases between the germline ends. CDR3 length equals 15 residues. CDR3 residues: CASSARWTRNTEAFF. The CDR3 DNA reads as TGTGCCAGCAGCGCCCGGTGGACCCGGAACACTGAAGCTTTCTTT.

This chain joins TRBV15 and TRBJ2-1; perhaps TRBD2 as D (6 bases). The germline gives CDR1 LNHNV, CDR2 YYDKDF (reference sequence). CDR3 length: 16 amino acids. With 2 bases removed from V and 1 base from J, the gap between germline ends came to 12 bases. The CDR3, as DNA: TGTGCCACCAGCAGACTCGGGAGCGGATCCTACAATGAGCAGTTCTTC. It codes for CATSRLGSGSYNEQFF.

The chain carries TRBV5-4 and TRBJ2-1; the match to TRBD1 covers 9 bases. The V gene end was trimmed by 1 base and the J gene end by 8 bases; junction bases not matched to a gene: 4. The CDR3 is 14 residues long. Per germline, CDR1 SGHNT and CDR2 YYREEE (reference sequence). In DNA, the CDR3 is TGTGCCAGCAGCTTGACAGGGGGCAGGGATGAGCAGTTCTTC. It specifies CASSLTGGRDEQFF.

This clonotype was detected only a few times. The chain links TRBV5-6 to TRBJ2-5; 8 bases match TRBD1. The length of the CDR3 is 14 residues. J was trimmed by 1 base and V by 3 bases; bases with no gene match: 2. Germline-derived CDR1 and CDR2 are SGHDT and YYEEEE. In nucleotides, the CDR3 is TGTGCCAGCAGCTCGACAGGGGTCCAAGAGACCCAGTACTTC. It yields the protein CASSSTGVQETQYF.

This clonotype turned up a few times. This chain links TRBV6-1 with TRBJ1-1; 7 bases align to TRBD1. In germline, CDR1 is MNHNS, CDR2 SASEGT. V lost 5 bases, J lost 6 bases, and 15 bases stayed unmatched. CDR3 length equals 16 residues. Here the CDR3 DNA reads TGTGCCAGCAGTCGACAGGGAAGGGGGATAATGGCTGAAGCTTTCTTT. Encoded protein: CASSRQGRGIMAEAFF.

This clonotype has only a few counts. The chain combines TRBV29-1 with TRBJ2-2, with 11 bases lining up with TRBD1. Germline CDR1 SQVTM, CDR2 ANQGSEA. CDR3 length: 12 amino acids. Trimming at V came to 7 bases and at J to 6 bases, leaving 1 base not matched to a gene. For the CDR3, the DNA is TGCAGCGCGGGACAGGGGGCCGGGGAGCTGTTTTTT. This codes for CSAGQGAGELFF.

The chain is built from TRBV7-2 and TRBJ2-7; 7 bases agree with TRBD1. The germline V gene has CDR1 SGHTA and CDR2 FQGNSA. Trimming at V came to 6 bases and at J to 3 bases, leaving 8 bases not matched to a gene. The CDR3 loop spans 14 amino acids. CDR3 bases: TGTGCCAGCAGTCAGACAGGGTGGCGCTACGAGCAGTACTTC. Protein sequence: CASSQTGWRYEQYF.

The V call is TRBV12-3 or TRBV12-4, the J call TRBJ1-1; no definite D call. The V gene lost 5 bases and the J gene lost 6 bases, with 13 bases spanning the gap. This CDR3 contains 13 residues. The CDR3 is CASSPTRASEAFF. Here the CDR3 DNA reads TGTGCCAGCAGTCCTACACGAGCCTCTGAAGCTTTCTTT.

This clonotype was picked up a small number of times. The chain combines TRBV10-3 with TRBJ2-2; D possibly corresponds to TRBD2 (5 bases). From germline, CDR1 is ENHRY and CDR2 SYGVKD. Deletions cut 6 bases from V and 1 base from J, with 12 bases between. The CDR3 runs to 15 residues. DNA for the CDR3: TGTGCCATCAGCCGGACTGGCGGGAACACCGGGGAGCTGTTTTTT. Translated: CAISRTGGNTGELFF.

J is TRBJ2-7 and V is TRBV18; D ambiguous. V lost 5 bases to trimming and J lost 5 bases, with 7 bases between them. The CDR3 has 11 amino acids. The germline CDR1 and CDR2 sequences are KGHSH and LQKENI. The CDR3 region has the DNA TGTGCCAGCTCATCTGAGGACGAGCAGTACTTC. Protein product: CASSSEDEQYF.

This clonotype was seen more than once but under ten times. The V call is TRBV20-1, the J call TRBJ1-5; D is perhaps TRBD1 (6 bases). Trimming stripped 5 bases from V and 3 bases from J, with 11 bases between. Germline V gene sequence: CDR1 DFQATT, CDR2 SNEGSKA (reference sequence). The CDR3 loop spans 13 amino acids. The CDR3 sequence: CSARRGDNQPQHF. CDR3 in DNA: TGCAGTGCTCGAAGGGGGGACAATCAGCCCCAGCATTTT.

The V gene is TRBV5-1, the J gene TRBJ1-3; D is uncertain. The CDR3 is 16 residues long. Between the trimmed V and J ends, which lost 3 bases and 0 bases, there was a span of 13 bases. Germline CDR1 SGHRS, CDR2 YFSETQ. The CDR3 sequence is CASSSIPAISGNTIYF. In DNA form, the CDR3 reads TGCGCCAGCAGCTCTATACCAGCCATCTCTGGAAACACCATATATTTT.

This clonotype was observed a handful of times. The rearrangement joins TRBV24-1 to TRBJ2-7; D is unresolved. The length of the CDR3 is 16 residues. Per the germline V gene, CDR1 is KGHDR and CDR2 is SFDVKD. V was clipped by 4 bases and J by 3 bases, with 18 bases between them. The CDR3, as DNA: TGTGCCACCAGTGACCTAAAAGGACGGCCAGACTACGAGCAGTACGTC. Protein product: CATSDLKGRPDYEQYV.

The chain couples TRBV5-1 to TRBJ2-1, with a weak D call TRBD1 (5 bases). Germline V CDR1 and CDR2: SGHRS, YFSETQ. The CDR3 has 15 residues. V lost 2 bases, J lost 4 bases, and 13 bases lay in between. Here the CDR3 reads CASSLGGQEYNEQFF. The CDR3 nucleotides are TGCGCCAGCAGCTTAGGCGGACAAGAATACAATGAGCAGTTCTTC.

The chain employs TRBV24-1 and TRBJ2-3, with 10 bases aligning to TRBD1. V lost 4 bases to trimming and J lost 2 bases; unmatched junction nucleotides: 11. This CDR3 comprises 18 residues. CDR1 and CDR2 from the germline V gene are KGHDR and SFDVKD. DNA for the CDR3: TGTGCCACCAGTGACCCGACAGGGGGCCAACTTTTCACAGATACGCAGTATTTT. It yields the protein CATSDPTGGQLFTDTQYF.

This clonotype came up a few times. This chain connects TRBV5-1 to TRBJ2-3, with D maybe TRBD1 (6 bases). Germline CDR1 reads SGHRS; CDR2 reads YFSETQ. This CDR3 contains 15 residues. Trimming left V 4 bases short and J 2 bases short, with 14 bases between. CDR3 sequence reads: CASSPVRGDTDTQYF. The CDR3 DNA sequence: TGCGCCAGCAGCCCCGTCAGGGGCGACACAGATACGCAGTATTTT.

V is TRBV7-2 and J is TRBJ1-1; D remains unclear. Trimming shortened V by 5 bases and J by 5 bases, and 12 bases separated the two germline ends. CDR1 is SGHTA and CDR2 is FQGNSA in the germline V gene. This CDR3 spans 13 amino acids. The CDR3: CASSPGLRTEAFF. The CDR3 nucleotides read TGTGCCAGCAGCCCGGGGTTGCGGACTGAAGCTTTCTTT.

This clonotype was detected only a few times. The genes are TRBV29-1 and TRBJ2-3; D might be TRBD1 (6 bases). V lost 7 bases to trimming and J lost 3 bases, with 14 bases between them. The germline V gene encodes CDR1 SQVTM and CDR2 ANQGSEA. CDR3 size: 13 residues. The CDR3 region is CSGQDILTDTQYF. CDR3 nucleotides: TGCAGCGGACAGGACATCCTTACAGATACGCAGTATTTT.

This clonotype appeared a few times. V gene TRBV12-3 or TRBV12-4 combines with J gene TRBJ1-2; D gene uncertain. Trimming cost V 7 bases and J 7 bases, with 13 bases left between them. This CDR3 contains 12 residues. In DNA form, the CDR3 reads TGTGCCAGCACCCGAGGGCCAATTGGCTACACCTTC. It codes for CASTRGPIGYTF.

This clonotype was observed a handful of times. This chain connects TRBV7-2 to TRBJ2-3; 11 bases agree with TRBD2. Germline V CDR1 and CDR2: SGHTA, FQGNSA. The V gene end was trimmed by 5 bases and the J gene end by 4 bases; junction bases not matched to a gene: 5. There are 15 residues in the CDR3. CDR3: CASSKIAGGADTQYF. Here the CDR3 DNA reads TGTGCCAGCAGCAAAATAGCGGGAGGGGCAGATACGCAGTATTTT.